This T cell receptor (beta chain) was identified in a study of shared clonotypes between healthy human individuals. As for the study in general: Ranging from 18 to 49 in age, donors were a couple of women and a few men.

As for this clone: Antigen: not known.

The assay ran at deep level. Assay: immunoSEQ multiplex PCR; the TCRdb copy retains only in-frame clones and omits some. The data contain a few million clones, more than 90% of them singletons. The study, taken as a whole, reports: Donor clonotype sharing was expected to depend on sequencing depth.

The germline V and J ends were trimmed by 5 bases and 8 bases, with 13 bases remaining between them. Germline V lookup: CDR1 SGHDT, CDR2 YYEEEE. The CDR3 totals 13 residues. This receptor was obtained from a man aged 18 to 29 in good health. Sample: naive CD4+ T cells sorted from blood. Noted subset: CD45RA+ positively selected. The J gene is TRBJ1-4, the V gene TRBV5-6; D unresolved. CDR3 protein: CASRWRTEEKLFF. CDR3 coding DNA: TGTGCCAGCAGGTGGCGGACGGAAGAAAAACTGTTTTTT.